Detailed here is one TCR beta chain. Its antigen remains unknown. This sample was taken from a study of blood T cells in healthy people across ages. The study's findings and limits: Samples with more naive T cells showed higher observed beta diversity.

Alongside a J-beta primer mix, a sample-barcoded 5' primer served in a second PCR lasting about 6 to 12 cycles. From the 5' RACE reads, TCRdb called clonotypes with MiXCR, one entry per CDR3 protein. The sample yields 1,100,000 or so distinct CDR3 sequences, over 35% seen once. Germline assignment: CDR1 ENHRY and CDR2 SYGVKD. Between the trimmed V and J ends, which lost 4 bases and 1 base, there was a span of 10 bases. The CDR3 contains 14 residues. The sequenced material came from blood. This TCR came from a woman aged 60-70 years in good health. The rearrangement links TRBV10-3 to TRBJ2-5; tentative D call: TRBD2 (6 bases). CDR3 nucleotide sequence: TGTGCCATCAGTGGGAGGGGACGCCAAGAGACCCAGTACTTC. This encodes CAISGRGRQETQYF.